Presented here are 14 T cell receptor beta chains from one specimen sequenced in a study of shared clonotypes between healthy human individuals. The protocol was immunoSEQ multiplex PCR, while the TCRdb copy is restricted to in-frame clones and leaves out a portion. The sample shows roughly 2 million clones, approximately 94% of them seen only once. Sequenced material: naive CD4+ T cells sorted from blood. Subset indicated: CD45RA+ positively selected. Source of these receptors: a man younger than 35 in good health.

The rearrangement joins TRBV5-1 to TRBJ1-6, with D possibly being TRBD1 (5 bases). The CDR3 has 14 amino acids. V was cut by 0 bases and J by 8 bases, with 9 bases left in between. Germline values: CDR1 SGHRS, CDR2 YFSETQ. The CDR3 DNA sequence: TGCGCCAGCAGCTTGGACAGGAGGGATTCACCCCTCCACTTT. This codes for CASSLDRRDSPLHF.

This chain links TRBV6-5 with TRBJ1-1; maybe TRBD1 (5 bases). The CDR3 sequence is 14 residues long. Deletions cut 6 bases from V and 4 bases from J, with 15 bases between. CDR1 and CDR2 (germline): MNHEY, SVGAGI. CDR3 coding DNA: TGTGCCAGCAGGAGGGACCTCACGGGCACTGAAGCTTTCTTT. It codes for CASRRDLTGTEAFF.

V is TRBV5-4 and J is TRBJ2-4; TRBD1 aligns across 9 bases. J gave up 6 bases and V 4 bases, and 8 bases lay outside the gene matches. In germline, CDR1 is SGHNT, CDR2 YYREEE (reference sequence). The CDR3 has 15 amino acids. The CDR3 DNA follows: TGTGCCAGCAGCCCGGACCGGGACAGGGTAAACATTCAGTACTTC. Translating it yields CASSPDRDRVNIQYF.

Regarding this clone: This sample includes further DNA sequences coding for the same CDR3. J is TRBJ2-2 and V is TRBV5-1; 7 nucleotides agree with TRBD1. The V gene's germline CDR1 is SGHRS and CDR2 YFSETQ. The CDR3 contains 15 residues. J lost 2 bases, V lost 3 bases, and 4 bases had no gene match. The CDR3 DNA is TGCGCCAGCAGCTCTGACAGGGCAAACACCGGGGAGCTGTTTTTT. Translating it yields CASSSDRANTGELFF.

In nucleotides, the CDR3 is TGTGCCAGCAGCCGACTGACAGGCTGGACAGATACGCAGTATTTT. As protein: CASSRLTGWTDTQYF. This sequence joins TRBV6-5 and TRBJ2-3; D might be TRBD1 (6 bases). Germline-derived CDR1 and CDR2 are MNHEY and SVGAGI. The V end lost 6 bases, the J end lost 3 bases, and 16 bases lay between the germline ends. The CDR3 covers 15 residues.

This chain joins TRBV2 and TRBJ1-2, with D perhaps matching TRBD1 (6 bases). CDR1 and CDR2 from the germline V gene are SNHLY and FYNNEI. The CDR3 sequence is 15 residues long. Between the trimmed V and J ends, which lost 4 bases and 6 bases, there was a span of 18 bases. The CDR3 nucleotides are TGTGCCAGCAGTGTCCCAGGGGCGCAGATAGATGGCTACACCTTC. Its translation: CASSVPGAQIDGYTF.

Details on this clone: Germline and junction disagree at one end, which may indicate a read error. The genes are TRBV13 and TRBJ2-3; 7 bases are shared with TRBD1. Looked up from germline, CDR1 is PRHDT and CDR2 is FYEKMQ (reference sequence). The CDR3 covers 16 residues. Here the CDR3 reads CASSYRETSRTGTQYF. The CDR3, as DNA: TGTGCCAGCAGCTACAGGGAGACGTCGAGGACAGGTACGCAGTATTTT.

The CDR3: CASSYPSGDSPLHF. CDR3 DNA sequence: TGTGCCAGCAGTTACCCTTCAGGTGACTCACCCCTCCACTTT. The chain links TRBV6-6 to TRBJ1-6; no firm D call. This CDR3 has 14 residues. The germline CDR1 and CDR2 sequences are MNHNY and SVGAGI (reference sequence). Trimming shortened V by 2 bases and J by 10 bases, and 12 bases separated the two germline ends.

The chain employs TRBV18 and TRBJ2-7; 8 bases align to TRBD1. With 4 bases clipped from V and 3 bases from J, the junction kept 8 bases outside the gene matches. The CDR3 is made up of 15 amino acids. Germline V gene data show CDR1 as KGHSH and CDR2 as LQKENI. The CDR3 region is CASSLSGTGVYEQYF. The CDR3 nucleotides read TGTGCCAGCTCACTATCCGGGACAGGAGTCTACGAGCAGTACTTC.

This clone was counted a single time. The chain couples TRBV6-5 to TRBJ2-1; TRBD2 is a possible D gene (6 bases). V lost 2 bases to trimming and J lost 9 bases, with 20 bases between them. In germline, CDR1 is MNHEY, CDR2 SVGAGI. This CDR3 is 16 amino acids long. The CDR3 reads CASSYGGSGGFFEQFF. In nucleotides, the CDR3 is TGTGCCAGCAGTTACGGAGGGAGTGGGGGGTTTTTTGAGCAGTTCTTC.

The CDR3: CASSSSSDRGRSPLHF. In DNA, the CDR3 is TGCGCCAGCAGCTCCTCCAGCGACAGGGGGCGTTCACCCCTCCACTTT. The chain recombines TRBV5-1 with TRBJ1-6; TRBD1 matches 10 bases. Germline V gene data show CDR1 as SGHRS and CDR2 as YFSETQ. J was trimmed by 9 bases and V by 3 bases; bases with no gene match: 9. This CDR3 spans 16 amino acids.

This clone turned up a few times. Other DNA sequences within the sample encode an identical CDR3. The chain uses TRBV5-1 and TRBJ2-7; no clear D. This CDR3 has 13 residues. The germline gives CDR1 SGHRS, CDR2 YFSETQ. Trimming shortened V by 0 bases and J by 3 bases, and 7 bases separated the two germline ends. The CDR3 DNA sequence: TGCGCCAGCAGCTTGGCAGGCAGCTACGAGCAGTACTTC. As protein: CASSLAGSYEQYF. Supplemented by reference TRBV5-1 and TRBJ2-7, the full variable domain reads KAGVTQTPRYLIKTRGQQVTLSCSPISGHRSVSWYQQTPGQGLQFLFEYFSETQRNKGNFPGRFSGRQFSNSRSEMNVSTLELGDSALYLCASSLAGSYEQYFGPGTRLTVT.

As to this clone: One end of the junction does not line up with germline, which may come from a read error. This sequence joins TRBV7-7 and TRBJ2-7; D gene uncertain. The CDR3 length is 9 residues. Germline V gene lookup returns CDR1 SSHAT and CDR2 FNYEAQ (reference sequence). The CDR3 DNA follows: TGTGCTAGCAGCTTAGTCAGAAACTTC. It yields the protein CASSLVRNF.

This chain uses TRBV6-1 with TRBJ2-6; D remains ambiguous. V gave up 10 bases and J gave up 0 bases, with 7 bases separating them. The length of the CDR3 is 13 residues. Germline CDR1 MNHNS, CDR2 SASEGT. In DNA, the CDR3 is TGTGCCACCGATTACTCTGGGGCCAACGTCCTGACTTTC. Protein: CATDYSGANVLTF.